Given below is one TCR beta chain in context. What it binds is not known. CDR3 size: 17 residues. Per the germline V gene, CDR1 is MNHNS and CDR2 is SASEGT. V lost 2 bases, J lost 5 bases, and 19 bases lay in between. TCR beta CDR3 amplification from genomic DNA was performed by two-round multiplex PCR. Amplification in first-round PCR relied on primers specific to each TRBV and TRBJ gene. TCRdb re-called the multiplex PCR reads with MiXCR, one entry per CDR3 protein. The sample shows over 12,000 distinct CDR3 sequences, 25% to 35% of them seen only once. The data derive from a study of prognosis after radiotherapy for stage I lung cancer. Study context: It was between April 2018 and early 2019 that stage I non-small cell lung cancer patients were enrolled. Every lung cancer patient of the non-small cell type was deemed medically inoperable. Several patients had tumors that were squamous cell carcinoma, and twelve had adenocarcinoma.

Notes on the study in general: As reported, TRBV and TRBJ gene usage differed between patients who had metastases and those who did not.

This clonotype originated in a donor aged 50 or older with non-small cell lung cancer. The genes are TRBV6-1 and TRBJ2-1; D is uncertain. The sample here was PBMCs, taken before or after stereotactic body radiation therapy (not recorded which). CDR3 amino acids: CASSESILDHFNNEQFF. The CDR3 coding sequence is TGTGCCAGCAGTGAAAGTATTTTGGACCACTTCAACAATGAGCAGTTCTTC.